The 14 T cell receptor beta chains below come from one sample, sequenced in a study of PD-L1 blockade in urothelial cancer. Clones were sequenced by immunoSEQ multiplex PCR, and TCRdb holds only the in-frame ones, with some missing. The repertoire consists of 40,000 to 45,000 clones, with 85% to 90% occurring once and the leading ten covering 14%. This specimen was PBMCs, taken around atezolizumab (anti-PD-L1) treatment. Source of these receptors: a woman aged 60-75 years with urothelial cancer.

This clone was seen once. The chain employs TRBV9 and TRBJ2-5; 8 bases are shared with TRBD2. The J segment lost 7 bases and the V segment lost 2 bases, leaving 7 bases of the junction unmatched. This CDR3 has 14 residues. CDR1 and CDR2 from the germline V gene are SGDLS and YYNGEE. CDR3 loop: CASSVTSVQGTQYF. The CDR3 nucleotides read TGTGCCAGCAGCGTGACTAGCGTTCAGGGGACCCAGTACTTC.

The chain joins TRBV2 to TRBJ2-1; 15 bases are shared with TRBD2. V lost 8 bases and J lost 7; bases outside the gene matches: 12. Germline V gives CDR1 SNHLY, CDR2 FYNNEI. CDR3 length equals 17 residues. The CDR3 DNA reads TGTGCCAGCTCGGGACTAGCGGGAGGAGTTATGGGGAATGAGCAGTTCTTC. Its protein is CASSGLAGGVMGNEQFF.

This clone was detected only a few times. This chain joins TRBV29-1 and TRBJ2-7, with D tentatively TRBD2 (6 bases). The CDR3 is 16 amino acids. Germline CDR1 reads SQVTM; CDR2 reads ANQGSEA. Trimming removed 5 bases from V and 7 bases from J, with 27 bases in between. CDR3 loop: CSVRLPGGALYGEQYF. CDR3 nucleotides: TGCAGCGTTCGACTACCCGGGGGTGCCCTCTACGGAGAGCAGTACTTC.

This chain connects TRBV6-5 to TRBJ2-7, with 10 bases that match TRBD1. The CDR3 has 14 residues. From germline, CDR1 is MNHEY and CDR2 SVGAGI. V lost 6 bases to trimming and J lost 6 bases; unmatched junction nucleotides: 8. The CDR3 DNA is TGTGCCAGCAGCCGGGGACAGGGGAGAAGCGAGCAGTACTTC. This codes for CASSRGQGRSEQYF.

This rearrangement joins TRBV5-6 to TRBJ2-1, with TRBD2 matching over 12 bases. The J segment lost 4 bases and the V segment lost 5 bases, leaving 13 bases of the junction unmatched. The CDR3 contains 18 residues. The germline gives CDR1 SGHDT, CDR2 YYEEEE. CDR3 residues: CASSSTSGRLPGYNEQFF. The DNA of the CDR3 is TGTGCCAGCAGTTCCACTAGCGGGAGGCTCCCGGGTTACAATGAGCAGTTCTTC. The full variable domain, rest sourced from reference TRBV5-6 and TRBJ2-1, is DAGVTQSPTHLIKTRGQQVTLRCSPKSGHDTVSWYQQALGQGPQFIFQYYEEEERQRGNFPDRFSGHQFPNYSSELNVNALLLGDSALYLCASSSTSGRLPGYNEQFFGPGTRLTVL.

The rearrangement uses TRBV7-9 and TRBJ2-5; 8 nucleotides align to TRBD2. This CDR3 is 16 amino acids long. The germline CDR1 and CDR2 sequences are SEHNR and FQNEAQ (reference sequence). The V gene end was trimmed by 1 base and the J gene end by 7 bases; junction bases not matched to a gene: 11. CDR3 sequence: CASSLVLAGLVVTQYF. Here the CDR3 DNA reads TGTGCCAGCAGCTTAGTGTTGGCGGGACTAGTCGTGACCCAGTACTTC. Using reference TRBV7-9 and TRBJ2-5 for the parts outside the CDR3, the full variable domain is DTGVSQNPRHKITKRGQNVTFRCDPISEHNRLYWYRQTLGQGPEFLTYFQNEAQLEKSRLLSDRFSAERPKGSFSTLEIQRTEQGDSAMYLCASSLVLAGLVVTQYFGPGTRLLVL.

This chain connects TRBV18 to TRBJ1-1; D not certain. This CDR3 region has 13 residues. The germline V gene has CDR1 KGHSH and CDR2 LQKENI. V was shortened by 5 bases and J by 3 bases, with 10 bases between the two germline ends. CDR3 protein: CASSSPQYTEAFF. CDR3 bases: TGTGCCAGCTCATCGCCCCAGTACACTGAAGCTTTCTTT.

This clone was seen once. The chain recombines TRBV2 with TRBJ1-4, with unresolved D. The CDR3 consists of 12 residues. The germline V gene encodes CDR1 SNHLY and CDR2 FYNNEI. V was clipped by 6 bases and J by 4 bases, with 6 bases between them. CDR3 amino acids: CASREINEKLFF. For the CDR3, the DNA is TGTGCCAGCAGGGAGATTAATGAAAAACTGTTTTTT.

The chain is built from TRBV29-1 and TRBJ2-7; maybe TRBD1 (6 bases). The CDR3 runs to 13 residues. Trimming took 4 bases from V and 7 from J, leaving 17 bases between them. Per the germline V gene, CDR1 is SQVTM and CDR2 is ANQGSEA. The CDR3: CSVGLTGLREQYF. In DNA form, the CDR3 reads TGCAGCGTTGGTTTGACAGGACTGCGGGAGCAGTACTTC.

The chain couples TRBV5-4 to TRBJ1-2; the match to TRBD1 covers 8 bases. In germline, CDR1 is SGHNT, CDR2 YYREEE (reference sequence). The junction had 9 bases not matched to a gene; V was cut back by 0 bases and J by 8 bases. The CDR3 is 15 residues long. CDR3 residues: CASSLVVQGASGYTF. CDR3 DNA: TGTGCCAGCAGCTTGGTGGTCCAGGGGGCATCGGGCTACACCTTC.

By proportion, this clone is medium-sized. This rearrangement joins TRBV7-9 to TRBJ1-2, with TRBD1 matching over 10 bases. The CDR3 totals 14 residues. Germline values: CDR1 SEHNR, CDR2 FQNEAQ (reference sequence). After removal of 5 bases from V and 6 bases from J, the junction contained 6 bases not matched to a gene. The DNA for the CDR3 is TGTGCCAGCAGCCCACGGACAGGGGGAGATGGCTACACCTTC. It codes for CASSPRTGGDGYTF. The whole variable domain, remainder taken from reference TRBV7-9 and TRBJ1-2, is DTGVSQNPRHKITKRGQNVTFRCDPISEHNRLYWYRQTLGQGPEFLTYFQNEAQLEKSRLLSDRFSAERPKGSFSTLEIQRTEQGDSAMYLCASSPRTGGDGYTFGSGTRLTVV.

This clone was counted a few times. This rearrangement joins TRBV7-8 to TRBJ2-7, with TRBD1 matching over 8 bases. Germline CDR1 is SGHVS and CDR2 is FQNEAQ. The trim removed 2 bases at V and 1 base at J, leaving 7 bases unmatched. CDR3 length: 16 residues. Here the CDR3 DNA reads TGTGCCAGCAGCTTAAAGAATGGACAGGGTTCCTACGAGCAGTACTTC. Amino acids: CASSLKNGQGSYEQYF.

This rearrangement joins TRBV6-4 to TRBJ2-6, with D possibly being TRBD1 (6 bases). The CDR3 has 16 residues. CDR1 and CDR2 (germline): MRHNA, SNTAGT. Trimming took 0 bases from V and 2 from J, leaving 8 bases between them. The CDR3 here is CASSDSTGTGANVLTF. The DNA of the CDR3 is TGTGCCAGCAGTGACTCTACAGGGACTGGGGCCAACGTCCTGACTTTC.

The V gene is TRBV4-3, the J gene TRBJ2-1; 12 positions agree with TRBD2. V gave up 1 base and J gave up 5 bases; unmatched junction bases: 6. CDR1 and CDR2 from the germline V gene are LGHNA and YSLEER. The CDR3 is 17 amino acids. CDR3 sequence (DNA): TGCGCCAGCAGCCAAGGGGCTAGCGGGAGGGGTGACAATGAGCAGTTCTTC. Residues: CASSQGASGRGDNEQFF.